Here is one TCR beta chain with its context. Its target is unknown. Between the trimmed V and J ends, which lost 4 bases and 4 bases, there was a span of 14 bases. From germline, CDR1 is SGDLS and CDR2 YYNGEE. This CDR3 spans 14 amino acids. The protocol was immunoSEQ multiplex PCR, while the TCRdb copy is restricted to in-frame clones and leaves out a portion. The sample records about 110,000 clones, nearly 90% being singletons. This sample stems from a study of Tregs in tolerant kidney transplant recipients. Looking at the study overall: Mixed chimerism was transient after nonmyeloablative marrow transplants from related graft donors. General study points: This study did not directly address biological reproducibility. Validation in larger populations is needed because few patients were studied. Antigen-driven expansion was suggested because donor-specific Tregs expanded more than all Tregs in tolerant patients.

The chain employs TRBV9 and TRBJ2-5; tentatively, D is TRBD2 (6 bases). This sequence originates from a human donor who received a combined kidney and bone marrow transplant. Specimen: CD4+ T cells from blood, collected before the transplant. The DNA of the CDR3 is TGTGCCAGCAGCTGGAACCAGGAGGGAGAGACCCAGTACTTC. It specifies CASSWNQEGETQYF.